Listed below are T cell receptor beta chains from one sample, sequenced in a study of blood T cells in healthy people across ages. TCRdb redid the calling of the 5' RACE reads with MiXCR, one entry per CDR3 protein. The sample contains about 1 million distinct CDR3 sequences, roughly a quarter of which appear only once. This sample also belongs to another study, concerning T cells of mothers and their children.

Material: blood. Every receptor here comes from a girl aged 2-10 years in good health. CDR3s include the opening cysteine and the closing phenylalanine or tryptophan. Fields, in order: D gene, V gene, clone size, J gene, CDR3 protein, CDR3 DNA. D genes are given only for firm matches. Rows may omit the clone size; those that give it use once, few, many or a size class.

.	TRBV4-3	.	TRBJ2-2	CASSQDKWVTNTGELFF	TGCGCCAGCAGCCAAGATAAATGGGTCACGAACACCGGGGAGCTGTTTTTT
TRBD1	TRBV7-9	.	TRBJ2-7	CASSKSGTAIYEQYF	TGTGCCAGCAGCAAGAGTGGGACAGCTATCTACGAGCAGTACTTC
TRBD1	TRBV7-3	.	TRBJ2-5	CASSLGSRDRETQYF	TGTGCCAGCAGCTTGGGTTCCAGGGACAGGGAGACCCAGTACTTC
.	TRBV11-2	few	TRBJ1-1	CASSQSGTLLGSESNTEAFF	TGTGCCAGCAGCCAAAGCGGGACGTTGTTGGGATCCGAGTCGAACACTGAAGCTTTCTTT
.	TRBV12-3/TRBV12-4	.	TRBJ1-1	CASSFATMNTEAFF	TGTGCCAGCAGTTTCGCCACCATGAACACTGAAGCTTTCTTT
TRBD2	TRBV20-1	.	TRBJ2-7	CSATPLAALYEQYF	TGCAGTGCAACGCCACTAGCGGCCCTCTACGAGCAGTACTTC
TRBD2	TRBV20-1	few	TRBJ2-5	CSAAMGGGQETQYF	TGCAGTGCGGCGATGGGCGGGGGACAAGAGACCCAGTACTTC
TRBD1	TRBV12-5	.	TRBJ1-4	CASGLSTGGYNEKLFF	TGTGCTAGTGGTTTGTCCACAGGGGGATATAATGAAAAACTGTTTTTT
.	TRBV29-1	many	TRBJ1-1	CSVDWSGNTEAFF	TGCAGCGTCGACTGGTCGGGCAACACTGAAGCTTTCTTT
.	TRBV4-1	few	TRBJ2-5	CASSGTHTGLGTQYF	TGCGCCAGCAGCGGAACCCATACAGGGCTTGGGACCCAGTACTTC
TRBD2	TRBV28	once	TRBJ2-5	CASSYRLAGSQETQYF	TGTGCCAGCAGTTACAGACTAGCGGGGAGCCAAGAGACCCAGTACTTC
.	TRBV29-1	few	TRBJ1-1	CSVVRDYNGGNTEAFF	TGCAGCGTTGTTAGGGATTACAACGGGGGGAACACTGAAGCTTTCTTT
.	TRBV6-1	.	TRBJ2-5	CASRLVETQYF	TGTGCCAGCAGACTAGTGGAGACCCAGTACTTC
TRBD2	TRBV7-2	few	TRBJ2-7	CASSLGTSGGPLYF	TGTGCCAGCAGCTTGGGGACTAGCGGGGGCCCCTTATACTTC
.	TRBV20-1	.	TRBJ2-5	CSARVYNSPQETQYF	TGCAGTGCTAGAGTTTATAACAGCCCGCAAGAGACCCAGTACTTC
.	TRBV7-9	few	TRBJ2-1	CASSSLRSLNEQFF	TGTGCCAGCAGCTCCCTGAGGAGCCTCAATGAGCAGTTCTTC
.	TRBV24-1	.	TRBJ1-1	CATSDLTPSGNTEAFF	TGTGCCACCAGTGATCTGACCCCCAGCGGGAACACTGAAGCTTTCTTT
.	TRBV4-3	few	TRBJ2-3	CASSQDRGALYTDTQYF	TGCGCCAGCAGCCAAGATCGAGGGGCTCTTTACACAGATACGCAGTATTTT
.	TRBV10-1	many	TRBJ2-5	CASSDSQETQYF	TGCGCCAGCAGTGATTCTCAAGAGACCCAGTACTTC
.	TRBV7-9	.	TRBJ1-4	CASSREVTNEKLFF	TGTGCCAGCAGCCGCGAAGTAACTAATGAAAAACTGTTTTTT
.	TRBV29-1	.	TRBJ1-1	CSGAFGGDTEAFF	TGCAGCGGGGCTTTTGGAGGGGACACTGAAGCTTTCTTT
.	TRBV9	.	TRBJ2-5	CASGGIQETQYF	TGTGCCAGTGGGGGGATCCAAGAGACCCAGTACTTC
.	TRBV7-2	.	TRBJ2-5	CASSFTGVEQYF	TGTGCCAGCAGCTTCACAGGAGTTGAGCAGTACTTC
TRBD1	TRBV12-3/TRBV12-4	few	TRBJ2-1	CASRPTGIPYNEQFF	TGTGCCAGCAGACCGACAGGGATACCCTACAATGAGCAGTTCTTC
.	TRBV5-1	few	TRBJ1-2	CASSLWQDSNGYTF	TGCGCCAGCAGCTTATGGCAGGACAGCAATGGCTACACCTTC
.	TRBV20-1	.	TRBJ2-5	CSAPQAAPEDGGTQYF	TGCAGTGCTCCTCAGGCTGCACCCGAAGATGGGGGGACCCAGTACTTC
.	TRBV29-1	.	TRBJ1-2	CSVESLGSGPKHYGYTF	TGCAGCGTTGAAAGTCTGGGGTCAGGGCCCAAACACTATGGCTACACCTTC
TRBD1	TRBV7-2	.	TRBJ2-5	CASSLVGQLETQYF	TGTGCCAGCAGCTTAGTGGGACAGCTGGAGACCCAGTACTTC
.	TRBV4-1	.	TRBJ1-5	CATSTGVNQPQHF	TGCGCCACCTCTACGGGGGTCAATCAGCCCCAGCATTTT
TRBD1	TRBV12-3/TRBV12-4	few	TRBJ2-7	CASSLTGVGEQYF	TGTGCCAGCAGTCTAACAGGGGTGGGGGAGCAGTACTTC
TRBD2	TRBV5-1	few	TRBJ2-7	CASSTGLAGGPYEQYF	TGCGCCAGCAGCACCGGACTAGCGGGGGGGCCCTACGAGCAGTACTTC
.	TRBV5-1	few	TRBJ2-1	CASSGGTEGNEQFF	TGCGCCAGCAGCGGAGGGACAGAGGGTAATGAGCAGTTCTTC
TRBD1	TRBV7-2	.	TRBJ2-5	CASSLDRGAGGETQYF	TGTGCCAGCAGCTTAGATAGGGGCGCAGGGGGAGAGACCCAGTACTTC
TRBD1	TRBV27	.	TRBJ2-5	CASSLTTGTARETQYF	TGTGCCAGCAGTTTGACCACCGGGACAGCTAGGGAGACCCAGTACTTC
TRBD1	TRBV5-1	.	TRBJ1-1	CASSLPGGAEGAFF	TGCGCCAGCAGCTTACCAGGGGGCGCGGAGGGGGCTTTCTTT
TRBD1	TRBV18	.	TRBJ1-2	CASSPPGQAKIGNYGYTF	TGTGCCAGCTCACCACCCGGACAGGCCAAAATCGGGAACTATGGCTACACCTTC
.	TRBV5-5	.	TRBJ2-7	CASSSPDGLYEQYF	TGTGCCAGCAGCTCGCCGGACGGGCTCTACGAGCAGTACTTC
.	TRBV4-1	few	TRBJ2-7	CASSQERFGSYEQYF	TGCGCCAGCAGCCAAGAAAGGTTTGGGTCCTACGAGCAGTACTTC
TRBD2	TRBV7-9	.	TRBJ2-5	CASSSPKLAGKETQYF	TGTGCCAGCAGCTCCCCGAAACTAGCGGGGAAAGAGACCCAGTACTTC
.	TRBV10-1	few	TRBJ2-3	CASSESIQRLTDTQYF	TGCGCCAGCAGTGAGTCGATACAGCGGTTAACAGATACGCAGTATTTT
TRBD1	TRBV6-5	few	TRBJ2-1	CASSSQGVDNEQFF	TGTGCCAGCAGTTCCCAGGGGGTGGACAATGAGCAGTTCTTC
.	TRBV7-6	few	TRBJ1-5	CASSLDSSQPQHF	TGTGCCAGCAGCTTAGATTCCAGTCAGCCCCAGCATTTT
TRBD1	TRBV6-1	once	TRBJ2-1	CASSEQGDMQFF	TGTGCCAGCAGTGAACAGGGGGACATGCAGTTCTTC
.	TRBV11-2	few	TRBJ1-3	CASTPGGAGNTIYF	TGTGCCAGCACCCCGGGAGGGGCTGGAAACACCATATATTTT
.	TRBV19	.	TRBJ1-2	CASSRGPDYGYTF	TGTGCCAGTAGTAGGGGGCCCGACTATGGCTACACCTTC
TRBD1	TRBV13	few	TRBJ1-3	CASSFMRDRLNTIYF	TGTGCCAGCAGCTTTATGCGGGACAGGCTGAACACCATATATTTT
.	TRBV21-1	.	TRBJ2-2	CANLPRDGYSNTGELFF	TGTGCCAACCTACCTCGGGACGGCTATTCGAACACCGGGGAGCTGTTTTTT
TRBD1	TRBV11-2	.	TRBJ2-7	CASSSRDRGSYEQYF	TGTGCCAGCAGCTCCCGGGACAGGGGTTCCTACGAGCAGTACTTC
.	TRBV5-6	few	TRBJ2-1	CASSFIVDYYNEQFF	TGTGCCAGCAGCTTTATCGTGGACTACTACAATGAGCAGTTCTTC
TRBD2	TRBV20-1	few	TRBJ2-1	CSARTSGRYNEQFF	TGCAGTGCTAGGACTAGCGGGAGGTACAATGAGCAGTTCTTC
.	TRBV20-1	few	TRBJ2-3	CSARNLLGSTSTDTQYF	TGCAGTGCTAGAAACCTGCTTGGTAGCACTAGCACAGATACGCAGTATTTT
.	TRBV19	.	TRBJ2-1	CASSQSSGPRMFEQFF	TGTGCCAGTAGTCAATCGAGCGGGCCCCGGATGTTTGAGCAGTTCTTC